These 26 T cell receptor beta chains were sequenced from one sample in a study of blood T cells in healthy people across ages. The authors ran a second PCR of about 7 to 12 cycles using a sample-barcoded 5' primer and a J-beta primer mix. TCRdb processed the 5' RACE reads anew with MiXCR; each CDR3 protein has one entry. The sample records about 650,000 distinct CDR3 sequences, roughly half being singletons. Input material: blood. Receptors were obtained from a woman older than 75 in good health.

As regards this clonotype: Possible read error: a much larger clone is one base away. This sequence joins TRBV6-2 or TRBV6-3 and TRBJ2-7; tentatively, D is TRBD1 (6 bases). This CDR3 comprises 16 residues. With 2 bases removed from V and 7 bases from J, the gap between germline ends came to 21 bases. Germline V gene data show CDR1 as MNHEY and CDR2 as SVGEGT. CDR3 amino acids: CASSYRAGVSDNEQYF. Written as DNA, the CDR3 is TGTGCCAGCAGTTACAGGGCAGGGGTGAGCGACAATGAGCAGTACTTC.

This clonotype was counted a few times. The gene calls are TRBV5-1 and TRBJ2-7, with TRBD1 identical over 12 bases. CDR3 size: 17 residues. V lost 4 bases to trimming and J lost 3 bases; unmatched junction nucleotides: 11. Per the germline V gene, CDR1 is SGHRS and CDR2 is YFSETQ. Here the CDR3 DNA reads TGCGCCAGCAGCCCGGGACAGGGGGCATTGGGTAGCTACGAGCAGTACTTC. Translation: CASSPGQGALGSYEQYF.

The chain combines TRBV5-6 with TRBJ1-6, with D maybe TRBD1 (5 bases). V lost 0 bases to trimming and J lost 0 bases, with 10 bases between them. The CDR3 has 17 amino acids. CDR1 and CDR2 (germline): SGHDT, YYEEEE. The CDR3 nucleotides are TGTGCCAGCAGCTTGGTGGGGGGAAGCTCCTATAATTCACCCCTCCACTTT. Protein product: CASSLVGGSSYNSPLHF.

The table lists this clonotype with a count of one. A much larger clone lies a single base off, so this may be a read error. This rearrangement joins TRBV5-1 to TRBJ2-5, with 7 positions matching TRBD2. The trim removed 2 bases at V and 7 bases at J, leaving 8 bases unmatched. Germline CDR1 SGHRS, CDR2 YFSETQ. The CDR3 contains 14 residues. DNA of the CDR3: TGCGCCAGCAGCTTCGGCGGGAGAAGAGGGACCCAGTACTTC. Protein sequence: CASSFGGRRGTQYF.

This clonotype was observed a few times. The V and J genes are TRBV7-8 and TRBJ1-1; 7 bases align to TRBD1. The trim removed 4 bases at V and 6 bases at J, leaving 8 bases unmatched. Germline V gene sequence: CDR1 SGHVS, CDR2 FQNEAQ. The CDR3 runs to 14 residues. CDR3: CASSSRGRPSEAFF. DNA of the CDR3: TGTGCCAGCAGCTCCAGGGGGAGACCCTCTGAAGCTTTCTTT.

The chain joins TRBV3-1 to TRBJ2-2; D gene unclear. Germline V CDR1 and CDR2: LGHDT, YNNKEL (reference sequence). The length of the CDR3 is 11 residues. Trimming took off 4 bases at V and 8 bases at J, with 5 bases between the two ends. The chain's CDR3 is CASSRRGELFF. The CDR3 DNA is TGTGCCAGCAGCCGTAGGGGGGAGCTGTTTTTT. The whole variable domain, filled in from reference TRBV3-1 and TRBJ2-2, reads DTAVSQTPKYLVTQMGNDKSIKCEQNLGHDTMYWYKQDSKKFLKIMFSYNNKELIINETVPNRFSPKSPDKAHLNLHINSLELGDSAVYFCASSRRGELFFGEGSRLTVL.

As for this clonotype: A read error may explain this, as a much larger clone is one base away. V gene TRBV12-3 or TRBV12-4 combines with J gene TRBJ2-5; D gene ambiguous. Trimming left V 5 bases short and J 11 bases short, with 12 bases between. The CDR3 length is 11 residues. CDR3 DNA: TGTGCCAGCAGTATCACGCCAGAGCAGTACTTC. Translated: CASSITPEQYF.

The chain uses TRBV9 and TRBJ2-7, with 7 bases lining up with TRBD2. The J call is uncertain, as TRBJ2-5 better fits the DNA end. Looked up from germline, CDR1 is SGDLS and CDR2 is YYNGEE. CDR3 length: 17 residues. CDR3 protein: CASSGRASGLGQETQYF. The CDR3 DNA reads TGTGCCAGCAGCGGCAGAGCTAGCGGCCTCGGGCAAGAGACCCAGTACTTC.

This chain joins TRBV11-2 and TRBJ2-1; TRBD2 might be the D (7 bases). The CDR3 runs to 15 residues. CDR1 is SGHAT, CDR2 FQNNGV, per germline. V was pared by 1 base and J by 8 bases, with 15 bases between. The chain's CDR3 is CASSLAGGLWDEQFF. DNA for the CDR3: TGTGCCAGCAGCTTAGCGGGGGGCCTGTGGGATGAGCAGTTCTTC.

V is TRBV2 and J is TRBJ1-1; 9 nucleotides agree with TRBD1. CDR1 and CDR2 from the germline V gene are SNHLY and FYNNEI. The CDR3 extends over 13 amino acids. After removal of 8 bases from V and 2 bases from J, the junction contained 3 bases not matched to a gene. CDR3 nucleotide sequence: TGTGCCAGCCAGACAGGGGGTAACACTGAAGCTTTCTTT. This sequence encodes CASQTGGNTEAFF.

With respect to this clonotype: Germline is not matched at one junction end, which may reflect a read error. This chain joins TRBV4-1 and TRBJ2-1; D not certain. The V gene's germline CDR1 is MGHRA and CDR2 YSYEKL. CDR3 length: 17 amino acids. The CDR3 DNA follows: TGCGCCAGCAGCCAAGATACGGCTGAACAATGGCGCAATGAGCGGTTCTTC. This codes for CASSQDTAEQWRNERFF.

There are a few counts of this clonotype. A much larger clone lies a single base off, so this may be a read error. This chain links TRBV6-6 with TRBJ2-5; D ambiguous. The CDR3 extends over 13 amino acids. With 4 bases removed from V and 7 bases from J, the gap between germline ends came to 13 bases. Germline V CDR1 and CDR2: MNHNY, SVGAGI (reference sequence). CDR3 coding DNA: TGTGCCAGCAGTTGTACCCTATCGGGGACCCAGTACTTC. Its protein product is CASSCTLSGTQYF.

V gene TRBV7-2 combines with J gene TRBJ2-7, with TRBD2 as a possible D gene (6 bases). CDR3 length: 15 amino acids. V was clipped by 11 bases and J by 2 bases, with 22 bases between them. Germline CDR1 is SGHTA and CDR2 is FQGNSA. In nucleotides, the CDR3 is TGTGCCTCCGTCGGGATGATTGCGGGGACCTACGAGCAGTACTTC. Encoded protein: CASVGMIAGTYEQYF.

The CDR3: CASSLGPQMGNTGELFF. Written as DNA, the CDR3 is TGCGCCAGCAGCTTGGGCCCTCAGATGGGGAACACCGGGGAGCTGTTTTTT. The chain couples TRBV5-1 to TRBJ2-2, with D uncertain. V was trimmed by 0 bases and J by 1 base, leaving 13 bases between them. Germline V gene sequence: CDR1 SGHRS, CDR2 YFSETQ. The CDR3 spans 17 residues.

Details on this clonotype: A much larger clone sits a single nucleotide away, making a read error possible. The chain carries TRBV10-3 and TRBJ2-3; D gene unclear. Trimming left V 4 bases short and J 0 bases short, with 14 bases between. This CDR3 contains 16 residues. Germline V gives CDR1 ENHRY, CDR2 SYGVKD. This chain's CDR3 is CAISAMGRTSTDTQYF. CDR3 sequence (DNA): TGTGCCATCAGTGCCATGGGCAGGACGAGCACAGATACGCAGTATTTT.

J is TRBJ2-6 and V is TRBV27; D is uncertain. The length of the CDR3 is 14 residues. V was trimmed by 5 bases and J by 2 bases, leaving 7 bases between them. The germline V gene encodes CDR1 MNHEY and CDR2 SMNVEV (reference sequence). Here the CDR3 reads CASSTITGANVLTF. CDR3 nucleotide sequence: TGTGCCAGCAGTACCATCACTGGGGCCAACGTCCTGACTTTC.

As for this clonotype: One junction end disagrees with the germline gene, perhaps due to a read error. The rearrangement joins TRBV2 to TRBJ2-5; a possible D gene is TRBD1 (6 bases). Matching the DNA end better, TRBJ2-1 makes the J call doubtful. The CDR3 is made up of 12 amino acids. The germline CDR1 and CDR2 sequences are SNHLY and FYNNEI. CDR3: CASSEEGETQFF. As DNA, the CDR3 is TGTGCCAGCAGCGAAGAGGGGGAGACCCAGTTCTTC.

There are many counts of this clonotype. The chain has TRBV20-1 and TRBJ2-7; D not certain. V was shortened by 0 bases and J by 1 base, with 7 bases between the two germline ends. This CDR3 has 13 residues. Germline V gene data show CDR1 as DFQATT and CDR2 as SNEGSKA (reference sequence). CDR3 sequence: CSARDYRSYEQYF. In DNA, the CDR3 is TGCAGTGCTAGAGATTACAGATCCTACGAGCAGTACTTC.

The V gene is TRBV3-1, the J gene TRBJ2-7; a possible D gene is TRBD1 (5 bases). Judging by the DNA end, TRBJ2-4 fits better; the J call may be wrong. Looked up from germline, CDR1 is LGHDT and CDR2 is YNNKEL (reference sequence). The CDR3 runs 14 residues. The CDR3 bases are TGTGCCAGCAGCCCGGACATTAAGGGAAACATTCAGTACTTC. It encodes CASSPDIKGNIQYF.

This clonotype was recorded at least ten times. Written as DNA, the CDR3 is TGCGCCAGCAGGTTTTCGCCGGCGAGGGACAATGAGCAGTTCTTC. This codes for CASRFSPARDNEQFF. This sequence joins TRBV5-1 and TRBJ2-1; D is possibly TRBD2 (5 bases). Germline V gives CDR1 SGHRS, CDR2 YFSETQ. The V end was cut by 5 bases, the J end by 5 bases, with 17 bases between. The CDR3 loop spans 15 amino acids.

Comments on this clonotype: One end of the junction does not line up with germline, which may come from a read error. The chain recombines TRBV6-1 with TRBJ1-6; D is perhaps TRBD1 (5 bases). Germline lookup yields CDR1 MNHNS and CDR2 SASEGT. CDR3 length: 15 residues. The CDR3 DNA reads TGTGCCAGCATAAATTGGGGGGAAATGAATTTACCCCTCCACTTT. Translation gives CASINWGEMNLPLHF.

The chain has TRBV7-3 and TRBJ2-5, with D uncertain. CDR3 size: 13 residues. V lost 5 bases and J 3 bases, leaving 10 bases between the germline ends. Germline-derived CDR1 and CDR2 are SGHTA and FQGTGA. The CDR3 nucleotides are TGTGCCAGCAGCGTACGCTGGAAAGAGACCCAGTACTTC. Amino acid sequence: CASSVRWKETQYF.

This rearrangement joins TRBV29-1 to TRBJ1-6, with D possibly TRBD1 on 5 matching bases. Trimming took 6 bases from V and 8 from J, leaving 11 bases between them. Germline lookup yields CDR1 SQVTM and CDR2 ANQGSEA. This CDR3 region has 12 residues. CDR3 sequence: CSVRDQDSPLHF. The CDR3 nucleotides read TGCAGCGTCCGGGACCAGGATTCACCCCTCCACTTT.

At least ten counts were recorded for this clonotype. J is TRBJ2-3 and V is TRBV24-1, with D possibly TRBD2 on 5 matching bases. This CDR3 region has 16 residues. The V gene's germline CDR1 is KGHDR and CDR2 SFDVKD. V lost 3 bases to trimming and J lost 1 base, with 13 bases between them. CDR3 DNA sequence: TGTGCCACCAGTGATCCCGGGCTCGGGGGCACAGATACGCAGTATTTT. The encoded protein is CATSDPGLGGTDTQYF.

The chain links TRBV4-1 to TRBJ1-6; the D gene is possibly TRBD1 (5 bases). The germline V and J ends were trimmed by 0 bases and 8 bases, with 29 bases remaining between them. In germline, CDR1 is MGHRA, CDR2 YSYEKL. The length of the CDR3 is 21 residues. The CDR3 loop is CASSQDFRARFNRRRDSPLHF. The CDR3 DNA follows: TGCGCCAGCAGCCAAGATTTTCGTGCACGTTTTAACAGGCGGAGGGATTCACCCCTCCACTTT.

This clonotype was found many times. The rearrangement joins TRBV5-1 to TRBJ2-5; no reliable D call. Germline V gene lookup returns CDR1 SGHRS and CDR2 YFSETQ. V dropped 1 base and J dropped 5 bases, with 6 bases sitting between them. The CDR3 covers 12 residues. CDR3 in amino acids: CASSLLLETQYF. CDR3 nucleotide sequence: TGCGCCAGCAGCTTGCTGTTGGAGACCCAGTACTTC. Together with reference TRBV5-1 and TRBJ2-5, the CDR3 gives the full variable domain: KAGVTQTPRYLIKTRGQQVTLSCSPISGHRSVSWYQQTPGQGLQFLFEYFSETQRNKGNFPGRFSGRQFSNSRSEMNVSTLELGDSALYLCASSLLLETQYFGPGTRLLVL.